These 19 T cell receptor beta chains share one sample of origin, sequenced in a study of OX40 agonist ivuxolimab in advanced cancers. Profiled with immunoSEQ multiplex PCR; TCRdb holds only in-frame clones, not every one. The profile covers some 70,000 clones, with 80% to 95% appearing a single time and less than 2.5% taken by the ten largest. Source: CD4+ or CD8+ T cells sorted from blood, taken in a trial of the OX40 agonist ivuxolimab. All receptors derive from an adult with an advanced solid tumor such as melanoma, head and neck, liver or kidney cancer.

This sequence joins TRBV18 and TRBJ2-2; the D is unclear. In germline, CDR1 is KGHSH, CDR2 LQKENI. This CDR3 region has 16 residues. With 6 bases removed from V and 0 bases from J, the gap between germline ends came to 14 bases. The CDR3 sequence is CASSLMADANTGELFF. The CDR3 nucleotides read TGTGCCAGCTCGCTGATGGCAGACGCGAACACCGGGGAGCTGTTTTTT.

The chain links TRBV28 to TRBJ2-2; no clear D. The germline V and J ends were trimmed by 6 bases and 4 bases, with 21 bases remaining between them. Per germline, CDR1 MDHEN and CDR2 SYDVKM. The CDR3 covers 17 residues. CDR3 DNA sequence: TGTGCCAGCAGCCAACAGCCTCCAGATGCGCGCACCGGGGAGCTGTTTTTT. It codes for CASSQQPPDARTGELFF.

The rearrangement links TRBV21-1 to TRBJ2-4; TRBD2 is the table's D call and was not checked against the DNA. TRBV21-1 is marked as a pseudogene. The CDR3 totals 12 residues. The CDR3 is CASRGLGNIQYF. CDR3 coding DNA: TGTGCCAGCCGGGGACTGGGAAACATTCAGTACTTC.

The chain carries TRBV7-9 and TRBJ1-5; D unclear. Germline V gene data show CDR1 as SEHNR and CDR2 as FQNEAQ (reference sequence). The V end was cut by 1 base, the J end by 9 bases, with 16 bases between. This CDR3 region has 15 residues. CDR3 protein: CASSLEVLDPGPQHF. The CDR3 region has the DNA TGTGCCAGCAGCTTAGAAGTGTTAGACCCGGGGCCCCAGCATTTT.

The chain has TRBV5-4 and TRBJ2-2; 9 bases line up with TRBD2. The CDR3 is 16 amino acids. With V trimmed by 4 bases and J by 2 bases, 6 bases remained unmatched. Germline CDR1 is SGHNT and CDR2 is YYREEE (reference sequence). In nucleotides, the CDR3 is TGTGCCAGCAGCCCCCGCGGGAGGGCTAACACCGGGGAGCTGTTTTTT. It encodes CASSPRGRANTGELFF. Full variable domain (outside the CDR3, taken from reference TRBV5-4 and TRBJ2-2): ETGVTQSPTHLIKTRGQQVTLRCSSQSGHNTVSWYQQALGQGPQFIFQYYREEENGRGNFPPRFSGLQFPNYSSELNVNALELDDSALYLCASSPRGRANTGELFFGEGSRLTVL.

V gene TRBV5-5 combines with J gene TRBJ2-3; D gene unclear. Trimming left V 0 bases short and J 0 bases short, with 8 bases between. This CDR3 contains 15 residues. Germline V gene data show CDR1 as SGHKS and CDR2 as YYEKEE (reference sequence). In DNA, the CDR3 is TGTGCCAGCAGCTTGGGAGCCCCCAGCACAGATACGCAGTATTTT. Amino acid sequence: CASSLGAPSTDTQYF.

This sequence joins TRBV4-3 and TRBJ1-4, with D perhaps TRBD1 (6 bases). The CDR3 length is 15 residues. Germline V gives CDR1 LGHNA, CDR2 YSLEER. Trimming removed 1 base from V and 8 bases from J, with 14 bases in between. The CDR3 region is CASSQVSGVREKLFF. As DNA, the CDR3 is TGCGCCAGCAGCCAAGTGTCAGGGGTGAGGGAAAAACTGTTTTTT.

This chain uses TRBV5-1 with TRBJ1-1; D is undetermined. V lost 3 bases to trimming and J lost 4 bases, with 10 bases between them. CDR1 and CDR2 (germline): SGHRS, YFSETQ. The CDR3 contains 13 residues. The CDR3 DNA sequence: TGCGCCAGCAGCTACGGTGGTCGCACTGAAGCTTTCTTT. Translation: CASSYGGRTEAFF.

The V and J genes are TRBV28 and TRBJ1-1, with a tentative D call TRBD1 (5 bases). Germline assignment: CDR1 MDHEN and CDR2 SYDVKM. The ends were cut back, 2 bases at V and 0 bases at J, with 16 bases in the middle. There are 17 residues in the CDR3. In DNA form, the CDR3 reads TGTGCCAGCAGTTTAGGCGGGGGAAACATAATGAACACTGAAGCTTTCTTT. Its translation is CASSLGGGNIMNTEAFF.

CDR3 residues: CASRREQGTEAFF. As DNA, the CDR3 is TGTGCCAGCAGGAGGGAACAGGGGACTGAAGCTTTCTTT. The chain joins TRBV6-5 to TRBJ1-1; 7 nucleotides match TRBD1. CDR1 is MNHEY and CDR2 is SVGAGI in the germline V gene. The CDR3 is 13 amino acids. J was trimmed by 5 bases and V by 6 bases; bases with no gene match: 6.

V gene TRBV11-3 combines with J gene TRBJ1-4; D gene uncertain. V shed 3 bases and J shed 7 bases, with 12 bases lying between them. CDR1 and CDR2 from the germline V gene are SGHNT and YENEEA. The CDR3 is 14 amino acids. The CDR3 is CASSFPRAGEKLFF. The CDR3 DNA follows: TGTGCCAGCAGCTTCCCCCGGGCCGGTGAAAAACTGTTTTTT. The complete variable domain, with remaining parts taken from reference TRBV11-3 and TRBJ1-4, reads EAGVVQSPRYKIIEKKQPVAFWCNPISGHNTLYWYLQNLGQGPELLIRYENEEAVDDSQLPKDRFSAERLKGVDSTLKIQPAELGDSAVYLCASSFPRAGEKLFFGSGTQLSVL.

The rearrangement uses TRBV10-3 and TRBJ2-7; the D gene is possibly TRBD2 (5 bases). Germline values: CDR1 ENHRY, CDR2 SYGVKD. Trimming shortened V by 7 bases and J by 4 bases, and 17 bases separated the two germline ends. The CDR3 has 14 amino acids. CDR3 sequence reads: CAIKASLSSYEQYF. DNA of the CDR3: TGTGCCATCAAGGCTAGCCTCTCCTCTTACGAGCAGTACTTC.

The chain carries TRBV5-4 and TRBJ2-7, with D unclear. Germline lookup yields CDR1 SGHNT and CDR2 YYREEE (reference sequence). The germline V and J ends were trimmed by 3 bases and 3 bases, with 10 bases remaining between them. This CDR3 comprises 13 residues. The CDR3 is CASSSRPYYEQYF. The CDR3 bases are TGTGCCAGCAGCTCCAGACCATACTACGAGCAGTACTTC.

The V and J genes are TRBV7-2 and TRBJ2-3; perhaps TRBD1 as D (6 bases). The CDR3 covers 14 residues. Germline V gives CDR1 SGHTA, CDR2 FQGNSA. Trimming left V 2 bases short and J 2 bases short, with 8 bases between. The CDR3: CASSLRDTTDTQYF. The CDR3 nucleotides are TGTGCCAGCAGCTTAAGGGACACCACAGATACGCAGTATTTT. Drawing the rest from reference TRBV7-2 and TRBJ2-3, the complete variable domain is GAGVSQSPSNKVTEKGKDVELRCDPISGHTALYWYRQSLGQGLEFLIYFQGNSAPDKSGLPSDRFSAERTGGSVSTLTIQRTQQEDSAVYLCASSLRDTTDTQYFGPGTRLTVL.

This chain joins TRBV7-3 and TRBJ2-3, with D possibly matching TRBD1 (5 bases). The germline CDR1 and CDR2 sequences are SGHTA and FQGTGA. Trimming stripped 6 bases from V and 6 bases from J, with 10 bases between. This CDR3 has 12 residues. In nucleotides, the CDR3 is TGTGCCAGCAGTTCAGGGTTGGATACGCAGTATTTT. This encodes CASSSGLDTQYF. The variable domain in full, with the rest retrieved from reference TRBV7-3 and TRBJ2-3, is GAGVSQTPSNKVTEKGKYVELRCDPISGHTALYWYRQSLGQGPEFLIYFQGTGAADDSGLPNDRFFAVRPEGSVSTLKIQRTERGDSAVYLCASSSGLDTQYFGPGTRLTVL.

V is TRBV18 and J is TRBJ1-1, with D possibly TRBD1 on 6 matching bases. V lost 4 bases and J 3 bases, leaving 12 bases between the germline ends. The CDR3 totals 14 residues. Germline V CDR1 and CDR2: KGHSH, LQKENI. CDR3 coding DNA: TGTGCCAGCTCACGGGGGGCGCGGGACACTGAAGCTTTCTTT. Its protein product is CASSRGARDTEAFF. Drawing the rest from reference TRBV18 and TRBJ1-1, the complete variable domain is NAGVMQNPRHLVRRRGQEARLRCSPMKGHSHVYWYRQLPEEGLKFMVYLQKENIIDESGMPKERFSAEFPKEGPSILRIQQVVRGDSAAYFCASSRGARDTEAFFGQGTRLTVV.

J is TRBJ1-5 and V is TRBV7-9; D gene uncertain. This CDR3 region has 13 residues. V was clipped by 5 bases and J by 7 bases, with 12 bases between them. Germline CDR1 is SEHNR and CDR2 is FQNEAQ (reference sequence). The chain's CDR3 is CASSPGGRQPQHF. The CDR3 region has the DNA TGTGCCAGCAGCCCCGGAGGTAGGCAGCCCCAGCATTTT.

The CDR3 reads CASSPGANVLTF. CDR3 nucleotide sequence: TGCGCCAGCAGTCCCGGGGCCAACGTCCTGACTTTC. J is TRBJ2-6 and V is TRBV5-1; no clear D. Trimming removed 5 bases from V and 4 bases from J, with 4 bases in between. The CDR3 is 12 amino acids. CDR1 is SGHRS and CDR2 is YFSETQ in the germline V gene. Together with reference TRBV5-1 and TRBJ2-6, the CDR3 gives the full variable domain: KAGVTQTPRYLIKTRGQQVTLSCSPISGHRSVSWYQQTPGQGLQFLFEYFSETQRNKGNFPGRFSGRQFSNSRSEMNVSTLELGDSALYLCASSPGANVLTFGAGSRLTVL.

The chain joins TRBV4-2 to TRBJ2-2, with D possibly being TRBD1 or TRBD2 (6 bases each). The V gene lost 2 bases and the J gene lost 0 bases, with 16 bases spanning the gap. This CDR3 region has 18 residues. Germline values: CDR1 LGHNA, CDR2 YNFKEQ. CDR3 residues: CASSQQSNRGANTGELFF. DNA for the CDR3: TGTGCCAGCAGCCAACAGTCCAATAGGGGGGCGAACACCGGGGAGCTGTTTTTT.